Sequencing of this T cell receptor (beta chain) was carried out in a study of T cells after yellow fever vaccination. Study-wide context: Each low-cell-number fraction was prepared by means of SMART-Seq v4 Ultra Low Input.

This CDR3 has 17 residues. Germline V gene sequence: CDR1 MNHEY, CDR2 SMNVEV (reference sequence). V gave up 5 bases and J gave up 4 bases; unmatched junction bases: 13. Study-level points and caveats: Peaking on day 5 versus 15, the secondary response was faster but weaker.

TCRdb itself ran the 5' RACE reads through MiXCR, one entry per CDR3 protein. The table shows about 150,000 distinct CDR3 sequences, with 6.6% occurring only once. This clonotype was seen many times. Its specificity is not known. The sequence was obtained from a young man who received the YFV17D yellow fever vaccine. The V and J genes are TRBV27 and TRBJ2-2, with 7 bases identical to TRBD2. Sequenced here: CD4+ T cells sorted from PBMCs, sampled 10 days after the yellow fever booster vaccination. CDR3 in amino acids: CASSPSVREFGTGELFF. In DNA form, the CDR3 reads TGTGCCAGCAGTCCAAGTGTGCGGGAGTTTGGCACCGGGGAGCTGTTTTTT.